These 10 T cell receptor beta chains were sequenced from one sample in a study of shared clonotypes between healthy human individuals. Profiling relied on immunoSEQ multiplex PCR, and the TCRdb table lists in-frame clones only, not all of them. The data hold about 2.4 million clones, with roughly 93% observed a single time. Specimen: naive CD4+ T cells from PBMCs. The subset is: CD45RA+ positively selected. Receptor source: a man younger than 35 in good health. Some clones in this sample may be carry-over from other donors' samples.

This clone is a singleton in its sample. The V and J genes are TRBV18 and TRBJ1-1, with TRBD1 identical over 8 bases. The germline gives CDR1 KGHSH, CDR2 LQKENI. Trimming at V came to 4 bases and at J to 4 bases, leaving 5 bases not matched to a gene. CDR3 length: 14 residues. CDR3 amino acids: CASSQDRAVTEAFF. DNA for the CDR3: TGTGCCAGCTCACAGGACAGGGCGGTCACTGAAGCTTTCTTT.

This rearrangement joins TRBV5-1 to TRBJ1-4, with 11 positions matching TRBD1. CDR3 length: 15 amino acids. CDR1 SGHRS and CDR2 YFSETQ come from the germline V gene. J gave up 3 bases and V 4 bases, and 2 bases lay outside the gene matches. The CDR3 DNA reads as TGCGCCAGCAGCGGACAGGGGGCCCCTAATGAAAAACTGTTTTTT. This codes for CASSGQGAPNEKLFF.

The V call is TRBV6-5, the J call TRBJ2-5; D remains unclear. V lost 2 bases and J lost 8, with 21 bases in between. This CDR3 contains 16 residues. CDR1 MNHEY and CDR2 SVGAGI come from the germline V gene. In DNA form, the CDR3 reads TGTGCCAGCAGTTACGAAATTTTCTCGTCCCGGACCACCCAGTACTTC. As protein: CASSYEIFSSRTTQYF.

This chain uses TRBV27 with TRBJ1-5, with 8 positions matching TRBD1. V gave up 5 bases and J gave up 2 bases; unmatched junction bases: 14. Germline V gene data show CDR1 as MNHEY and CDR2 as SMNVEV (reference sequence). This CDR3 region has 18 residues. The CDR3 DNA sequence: TGTGCCAGCAGTCTTACAGGGGGGCCCGGGCTTGGCAATCAGCCCCAGCATTTT. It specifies CASSLTGGPGLGNQPQHF.

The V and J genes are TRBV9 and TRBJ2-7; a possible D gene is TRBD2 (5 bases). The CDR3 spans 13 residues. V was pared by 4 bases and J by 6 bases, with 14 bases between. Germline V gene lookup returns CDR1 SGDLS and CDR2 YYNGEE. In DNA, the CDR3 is TGTGCCAGCAGCCCCCGGACTCCGGGCGAGCAGTACTTC. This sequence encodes CASSPRTPGEQYF.

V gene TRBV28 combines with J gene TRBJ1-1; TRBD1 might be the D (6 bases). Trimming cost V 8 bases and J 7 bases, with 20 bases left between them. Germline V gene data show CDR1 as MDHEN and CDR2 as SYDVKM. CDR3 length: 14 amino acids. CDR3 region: CASANPGRGSEAFF. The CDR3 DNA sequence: TGTGCCAGCGCGAACCCGGGCAGGGGAAGTGAAGCTTTCTTT.

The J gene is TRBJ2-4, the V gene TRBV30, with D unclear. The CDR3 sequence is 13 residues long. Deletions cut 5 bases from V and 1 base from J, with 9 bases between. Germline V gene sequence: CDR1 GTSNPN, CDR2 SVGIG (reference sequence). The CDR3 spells CAWRATAKNIQYF. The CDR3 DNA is TGTGCCTGGCGAGCTACCGCCAAAAACATTCAGTACTTC.

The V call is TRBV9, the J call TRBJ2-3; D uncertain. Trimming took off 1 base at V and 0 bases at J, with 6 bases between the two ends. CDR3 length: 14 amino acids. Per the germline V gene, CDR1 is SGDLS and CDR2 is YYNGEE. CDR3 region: CASSVSTSTDTQYF. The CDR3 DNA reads TGTGCCAGCAGCGTAAGTACAAGCACAGATACGCAGTATTTT.

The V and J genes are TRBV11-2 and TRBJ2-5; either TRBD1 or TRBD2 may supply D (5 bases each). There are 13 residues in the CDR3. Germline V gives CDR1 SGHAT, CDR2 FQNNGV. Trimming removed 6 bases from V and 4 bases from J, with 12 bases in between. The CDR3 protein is CASSWDRGETQYF. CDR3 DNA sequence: TGTGCCAGCAGTTGGGACCGAGGAGAGACCCAGTACTTC.

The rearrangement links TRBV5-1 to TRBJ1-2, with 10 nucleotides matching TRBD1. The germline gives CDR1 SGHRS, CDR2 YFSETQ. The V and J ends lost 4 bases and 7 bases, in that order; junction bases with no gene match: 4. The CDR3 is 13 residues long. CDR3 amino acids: CASSPGTGAGYTF. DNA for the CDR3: TGCGCCAGCAGCCCGGGGACAGGGGCTGGCTACACCTTC.